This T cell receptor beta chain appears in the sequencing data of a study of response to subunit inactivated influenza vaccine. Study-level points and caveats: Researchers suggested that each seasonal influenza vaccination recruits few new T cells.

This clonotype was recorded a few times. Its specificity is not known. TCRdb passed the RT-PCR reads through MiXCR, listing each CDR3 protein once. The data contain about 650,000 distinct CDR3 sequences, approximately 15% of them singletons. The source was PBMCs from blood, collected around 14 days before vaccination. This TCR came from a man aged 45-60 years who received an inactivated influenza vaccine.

CDR3 sequence (DNA): TGCAGCGTTGCGGGACAGGGGAATGGCTACACCTTC. Encoded protein: CSVAGQGNGYTF. The rearrangement joins TRBV29-1 to TRBJ1-2, with TRBD1 identical over 10 bases. Germline V gene data show CDR1 as SQVTM and CDR2 as ANQGSEA. There are 12 residues in the CDR3. The ends lost 4 bases at V and 6 bases at J; junction bases unmatched: 2. The full variable domain, its missing parts supplied by reference TRBV29-1 and TRBJ1-2, is SAVISQKPSRDICQRGTSLTIQCQVDSQVTMMFWYRQQPGQSLTLIATANQGSEATYESGFVIDKFPISRPNLTFSTLTVSNMSPEDSSIYLCSVAGQGNGYTFGSGTRLTVV.